This is a list of T cell receptor beta chains from one sample in a study of cytomegalovirus exposure and HLA in healthy donors. This table comes from immunoSEQ multiplex PCR, and its TCRdb copy is limited to in-frame clones, with some not included. The sample has around 69,000 clones, over 95% seen once; the top ten hold roughly 4.5%. Sequenced material: PBMCs. These TCRs come from a woman in her late teens or twenties in good health and CMV-seropositive. Each CDR3 is given with its conserved first and last residue. D genes are given only for firm matches. Clone size is not always given. Where it is, it says once, few, many or a class for expanded clones.

.	.	TRBV14	TRBJ2-1	TGTGCCAGCAGCCAAGGGCCCCTATGGGCGGGGTACTCCTACAATGAGCAGTTCTTC	CASSQGPLWAGYSYNEQFF
.	.	TRBV19	TRBJ1-2	TGTGCCAGTAGTATAGCCGGGACACGGGCTAACTATGGCTACACCTTC	CASSIAGTRANYGYTF
TRBD1	.	TRBV19	TRBJ2-1	TGTGCCAGTAGTCACAGGTCCGGACAGGGGTATAATGAGCAGTTCTTC	CASSHRSGQGYNEQFF
TRBD1	once	TRBV10-3	TRBJ1-5	TGTGCCATCAGTACAGGGGTGCAGCCCCAGCATTTT	CAISTGVQPQHF
TRBD1	.	TRBV5-1	TRBJ1-1	TGCGCCAGCAGACCAGGGGGCCCGAACACTGAAGCTTTCTTT	CASRPGGPNTEAFF
.	.	TRBV21-1	TRBJ2-7	TGTGCCAGCAGCAAAAGGGGACAGGGTTACGAGCAGTACTTC	CASSKRGQGYEQYF
.	.	TRBV25-1	TRBJ2-3	TGTGCCAGCAGCGGTAGCTCCTCCACTACTAGCACAGATACGCAGTATTTT	CASSGSSSTTSTDTQYF
.	.	TRBV7-2	TRBJ1-5	TGTGCCAGCAACCCAGACAGAAAGAGAGAGCAGCCCCAGCATTTT	CASNPDRKREQPQHF
TRBD1	.	TRBV6-5	TRBJ1-3	TGTGCCAGCAGTTACGGACAGGGTTGGGGAAACACCATATATTTT	CASSYGQGWGNTIYF
.	.	TRBV19	TRBJ2-6	TGTGCCAGTAGATCAGGGGCCCTTCTTTCTGGGGCCAACGTCCTGACTTTC	CASRSGALLSGANVLTF
.	.	TRBV5-1	TRBJ1-3	TGCGCCAGCAGCTTGGACGGTAACTCTGGAAACACCATATATTTT	CASSLDGNSGNTIYF
TRBD2	few	TRBV7-8	TRBJ2-2	TGTGCCAGCAGCCCACTAGCGATAGCCTCGGGGGAGCTGTTTTTT	CASSPLAIASGELFF
.	.	TRBV6-1	TRBJ2-1	TGTGCCAGCAGTGGGACGAGCGGAAACTCCTACAATGAGCAGTTCTTC	CASSGTSGNSYNEQFF
TRBD2	.	TRBV29-1	TRBJ2-3	TGCAGCGTTATACTAGCGGGTGGGTCAATGGGCGCAGATACGCAGTATTTT	CSVILAGGSMGADTQYF
TRBD1	.	TRBV7-2	TRBJ2-2	TGTGCCAGCAGCCCAAATCTAGCAGGGGGTAGCAGCACCGGGGAGCTGTTTTTT	CASSPNLAGGSSTGELFF
TRBD1	.	TRBV28	TRBJ2-4	TGTGCCAGCAGCCACCGGGACAGAAACATTCAGTACTTC	CASSHRDRNIQYF
.	.	TRBV11-1	TRBJ1-1	TGTGCCAGCAGCTTCGATAAACAGGGAGGGAGTATGAACACTGAAGCTTTCTTT	CASSFDKQGGSMNTEAFF
TRBD2	.	TRBV19	TRBJ2-1	TGTGCCAGTAGTCTTAGCGGGAGGCGCAATGAGCAGTTCTTC	CASSLSGRRNEQFF
.	.	TRBV7-2	TRBJ2-1	TGTGCCAGCAGCTTAGTGACGGGGGGCCAGTTCTTC	CASSLVTGGQFF
TRBD1	.	TRBV19	TRBJ1-1	TGTGCCAGCAGTAGGGGGGACAGGAAGAACACTGAAGCTTTCTTT	CASSRGDRKNTEAFF
TRBD2	.	TRBV9	TRBJ2-1	TGTGCCAGCAGCGCTCACCCAGGACTAGCGTCCAATCCCTCCTACAATGAGCAGTTCTTC	CASSAHPGLASNPSYNEQFF
.	.	TRBV7-9	TRBJ2-1	TGTGCCAGCAGTCTCCCTGTTTCAGGACATTTCTATGAGCAGTTCTTC	CASSLPVSGHFYEQFF
TRBD2	.	TRBV6-6	TRBJ2-4	TGTGCCACCGGGGTCGGGAGGGCCGAGAAAAACATTCAGTACTTC	CATGVGRAEKNIQYF
.	.	TRBV7-9	TRBJ2-7	TGTGCCAGCAGCTTAATCGGTTACGAGCAGTACTTC	CASSLIGYEQYF
.	.	TRBV29-1	TRBJ1-4	TGCAGCGTTGAAGGGGGCAGACCAAATGAAAAACTGTTTTTT	CSVEGGRPNEKLFF
.	.	TRBV28	TRBJ1-4	TGTGCCAGCAGTTCAGGCATCCGCCCTACCAATGAAAAACTGTTTTTT	CASSSGIRPTNEKLFF
.	.	TRBV27	TRBJ2-1	TGTGCCAGCAGTGAGACTTTCCGGTGGGACAATGAGCAGTTCTTC	CASSETFRWDNEQFF
TRBD2	.	TRBV7-9	TRBJ2-3	TGTGCCAGCAGCTTAGGGACTAGCGGGAGCACAGATACGCAGTATTTT	CASSLGTSGSTDTQYF
TRBD1	.	TRBV6-4	TRBJ2-7	TGTGCCAGCAGTGATGTGACAGGGACCCCTACCGAGCAGTACTTC	CASSDVTGTPTEQYF
.	.	TRBV2	TRBJ2-7	TGTGCCAGCAGACAAAGCTCCTACGAGCAGTACTTC	CASRQSSYEQYF
.	.	TRBV4-3	TRBJ2-2	TGCGCCAGCAGCCTTGATTTTACAGGGCGTAACACCGGGGAGCTGTTTTTT	CASSLDFTGRNTGELFF
.	.	TRBV30	TRBJ1-5	TGTGCCTGGAGTGTCGGGGAGAATCAGCCCCAGCATTTT	CAWSVGENQPQHF
.	.	TRBV13	TRBJ2-5	TGTGCCAGCAGCTATGGGGGCTTCCAAGAGACCCAGTACTTC	CASSYGGFQETQYF
TRBD1	.	TRBV11-3	TRBJ2-1	TGTGCCAGCAGCTTAGGGACAGGGGCGGATGAGCAGTTCTTC	CASSLGTGADEQFF
TRBD1	.	TRBV5-4	TRBJ2-7	TGTGCCAGCAGCCAGGACAGGGAGAGAATTAAAGGGCAGTACTTC	CASSQDRERIKGQYF
TRBD1	.	TRBV18	TRBJ2-7	TGTGCCAGCTCACCACGGGGAATAGGGACAGGTGGATACGAGCAGTACTTC	CASSPRGIGTGGYEQYF
TRBD1	.	TRBV7-9	TRBJ2-7	TGTGCCAGCAGCCCCGGCGGACAGGGGGTTTACGAGCAGTACTTC	CASSPGGQGVYEQYF
TRBD2	.	TRBV20-1	TRBJ2-7	TGCAGTGCTAGCGGGAGGAACGAGCAGTACTTC	CSASGRNEQYF
TRBD2	once	TRBV11-2	TRBJ2-7	TGTGCCAGCAGCTTAGCCGGGGGGTTCGCCTACGAGCAGTACTTC	CASSLAGGFAYEQYF
.	.	TRBV27	TRBJ1-2	TGTGCCAGCACCACAAACAGGGAGTGGAGTGGCTACACCTTC	CASTTNREWSGYTF
.	.	TRBV19	TRBJ1-1	TGTGCCAGTAGTAATCAGGGTACCATGAACACTGAAGCTTTCTTT	CASSNQGTMNTEAFF
.	.	TRBV7-2	TRBJ2-7	TGTGCCAGCAGCTTAGATGGTCGGGAGAATCAGTACTTC	CASSLDGRENQYF